What follows describes a single T cell receptor beta chain. Original methodology: Researchers report that nucleated cell counts were estimated from reference gene primer amplification. Clones were read by immunoSEQ multiplex PCR, and TCRdb kept only the in-frame ones, dropping some. V and J calls and clone size are as listed in that table; D and trimming were resolved from the DNA. The sample shows 95,000 to 110,000 clones, around 88% of them seen only once. These data are taken from a study of blood T cell repertoires in COVID-19. As for the study in general: Specimens from acute and convalescent COVID-19 originated in the United States, Italy and Spain. From T cells, B-cell-depleted T cells, or PBMCs came the material, which was cDNA or gDNA.

Germline loops: CDR1 SGDLS, CDR2 YYNGEE. This CDR3 is built from 15 residues. Trimming took 0 bases from V and 0 from J, leaving 8 bases between them. The sequenced material came from peripheral blood. This chain joins TRBV9 and TRBJ2-3, with D uncertain. The clonotype was recovered from a human donor in a cohort sampled during active COVID-19. The CDR3 sequence is CASSVGSGSTDTQYF. In DNA, the CDR3 is TGTGCCAGCAGCGTAGGGTCGGGTAGCACAGATACGCAGTATTTT.